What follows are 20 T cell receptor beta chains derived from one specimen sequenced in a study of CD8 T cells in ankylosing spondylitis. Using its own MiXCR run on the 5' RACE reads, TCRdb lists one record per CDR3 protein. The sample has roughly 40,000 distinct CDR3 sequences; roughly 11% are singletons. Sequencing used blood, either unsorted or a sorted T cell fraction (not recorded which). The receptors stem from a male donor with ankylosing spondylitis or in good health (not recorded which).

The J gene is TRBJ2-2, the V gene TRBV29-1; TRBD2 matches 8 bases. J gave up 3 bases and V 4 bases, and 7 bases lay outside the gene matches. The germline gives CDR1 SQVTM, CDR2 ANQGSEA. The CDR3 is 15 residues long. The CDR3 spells CSVVKRGTYTGELFF. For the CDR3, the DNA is TGCAGCGTTGTAAAGCGGGGGACCTACACCGGGGAGCTGTTTTTT.

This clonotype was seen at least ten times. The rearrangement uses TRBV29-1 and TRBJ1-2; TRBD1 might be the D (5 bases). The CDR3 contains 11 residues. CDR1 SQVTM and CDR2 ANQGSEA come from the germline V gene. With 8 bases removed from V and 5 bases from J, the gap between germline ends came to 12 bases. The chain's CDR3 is CSPERGYGYTF. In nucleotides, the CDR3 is TGCAGCCCCGAGCGGGGGTATGGCTACACCTTC.

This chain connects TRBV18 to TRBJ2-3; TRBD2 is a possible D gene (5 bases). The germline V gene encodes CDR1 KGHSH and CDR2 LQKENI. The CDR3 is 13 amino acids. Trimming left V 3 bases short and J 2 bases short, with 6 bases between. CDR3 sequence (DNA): TGTGCCAGCTCACCGGAGGCCACAGATACGCAGTATTTT. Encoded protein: CASSPEATDTQYF.

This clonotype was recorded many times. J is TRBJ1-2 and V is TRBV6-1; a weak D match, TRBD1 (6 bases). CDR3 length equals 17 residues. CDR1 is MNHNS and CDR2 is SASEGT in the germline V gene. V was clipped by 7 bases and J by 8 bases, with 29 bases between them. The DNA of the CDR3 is TGTGCCAGCACAGACCGGGGCAGGGGCTTAATATCTACGGGCTACACCTTC. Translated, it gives CASTDRGRGLISTGYTF.

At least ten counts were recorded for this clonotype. The CDR3 spells CSARVGQWQETQYF. In DNA form, the CDR3 reads TGCAGTGCTAGGGTGGGACAGTGGCAAGAGACCCAGTACTTC. The chain joins TRBV20-1 to TRBJ2-5; 7 nucleotides line up with TRBD1. V dropped 3 bases and J dropped 2; count of bases not matched to a gene: 6. Germline V lookup: CDR1 DFQATT, CDR2 SNEGSKA (reference sequence). The CDR3 runs to 14 residues.

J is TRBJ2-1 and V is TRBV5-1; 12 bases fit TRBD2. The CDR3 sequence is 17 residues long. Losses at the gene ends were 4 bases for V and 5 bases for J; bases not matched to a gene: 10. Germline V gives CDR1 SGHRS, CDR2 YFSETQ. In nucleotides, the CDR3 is TGCGCCAGCAGCGATCTAGCGGGGGGGCCCGGCAACAATGAGCAGTTCTTC. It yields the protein CASSDLAGGPGNNEQFF.

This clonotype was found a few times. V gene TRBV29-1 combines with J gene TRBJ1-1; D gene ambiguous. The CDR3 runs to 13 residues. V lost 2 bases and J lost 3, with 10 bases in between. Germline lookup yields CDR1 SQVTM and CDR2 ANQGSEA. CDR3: CSVETGVDTEAFF. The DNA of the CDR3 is TGCAGCGTTGAAACCGGGGTTGACACTGAAGCTTTCTTT.

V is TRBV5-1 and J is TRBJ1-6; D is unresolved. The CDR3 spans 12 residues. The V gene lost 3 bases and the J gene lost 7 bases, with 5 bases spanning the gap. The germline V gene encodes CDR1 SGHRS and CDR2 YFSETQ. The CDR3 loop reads CASSSPNSPLHF. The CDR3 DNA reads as TGCGCCAGCAGCTCCCCCAATTCACCCCTCCACTTT.

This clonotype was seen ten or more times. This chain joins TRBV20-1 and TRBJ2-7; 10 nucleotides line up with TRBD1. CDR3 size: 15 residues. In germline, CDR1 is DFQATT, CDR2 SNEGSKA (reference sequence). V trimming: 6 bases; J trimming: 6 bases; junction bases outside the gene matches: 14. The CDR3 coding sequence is TGCAGTGCCAAAGACCGACAGGGGGCGCCCCCCGAGCAGTACTTC. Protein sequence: CSAKDRQGAPPEQYF.

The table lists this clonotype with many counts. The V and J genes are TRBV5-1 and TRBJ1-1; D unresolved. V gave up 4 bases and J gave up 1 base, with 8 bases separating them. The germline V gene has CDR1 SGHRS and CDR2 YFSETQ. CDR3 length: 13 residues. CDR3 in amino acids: CASSNSGNTEAFF. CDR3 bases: TGCGCCAGCAGCAATTCTGGGAACACTGAAGCTTTCTTT. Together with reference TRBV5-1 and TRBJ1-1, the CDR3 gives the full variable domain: KAGVTQTPRYLIKTRGQQVTLSCSPISGHRSVSWYQQTPGQGLQFLFEYFSETQRNKGNFPGRFSGRQFSNSRSEMNVSTLELGDSALYLCASSNSGNTEAFFGQGTRLTVV.

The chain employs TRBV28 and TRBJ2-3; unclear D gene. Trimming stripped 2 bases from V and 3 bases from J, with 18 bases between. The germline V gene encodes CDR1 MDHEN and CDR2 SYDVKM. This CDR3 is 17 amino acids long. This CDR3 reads CASSLPLQAWGTDTQYF. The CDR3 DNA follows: TGTGCCAGCAGTTTACCTCTTCAGGCGTGGGGTACAGATACGCAGTATTTT. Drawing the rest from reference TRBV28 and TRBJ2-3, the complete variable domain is DVKVTQSSRYLVKRTGEKVFLECVQDMDHENMFWYRQDPGLGLRLIYFSYDVKMKEKGDIPEGYSVSREKKERFSLILESASTNQTSMYLCASSLPLQAWGTDTQYFGPGTRLTVL.

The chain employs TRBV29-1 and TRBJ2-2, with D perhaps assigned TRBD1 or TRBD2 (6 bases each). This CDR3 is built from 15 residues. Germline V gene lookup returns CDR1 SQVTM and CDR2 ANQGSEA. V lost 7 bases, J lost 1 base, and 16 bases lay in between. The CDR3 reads CSARGGTVNTGELFF. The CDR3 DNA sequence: TGCAGCGCCCGAGGGGGGACGGTGAACACCGGGGAGCTGTTTTTT.

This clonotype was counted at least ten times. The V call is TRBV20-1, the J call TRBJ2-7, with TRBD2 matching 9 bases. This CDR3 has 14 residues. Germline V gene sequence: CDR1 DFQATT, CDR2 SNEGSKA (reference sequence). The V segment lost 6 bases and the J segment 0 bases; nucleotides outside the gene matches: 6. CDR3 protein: CSATGTSYSYEQYF. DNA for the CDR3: TGCAGTGCGACCGGGACTAGCTACTCCTACGAGCAGTACTTC.

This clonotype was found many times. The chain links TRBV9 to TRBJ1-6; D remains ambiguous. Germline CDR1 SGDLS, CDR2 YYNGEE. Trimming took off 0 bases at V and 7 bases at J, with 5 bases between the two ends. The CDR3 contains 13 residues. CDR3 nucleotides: TGTGCCAGCAGCGTAGCGTCGAATTCACCCCTCCACTTT. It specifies CASSVASNSPLHF. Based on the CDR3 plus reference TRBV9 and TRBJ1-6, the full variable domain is DSGVTQTPKHLITATGQRVTLRCSPRSGDLSVYWYQQSLDQGLQFLIQYYNGEERAKGNILERFSAQQFPDLHSELNLSSLELGDSALYFCASSVASNSPLHFGNGTRLTVT.

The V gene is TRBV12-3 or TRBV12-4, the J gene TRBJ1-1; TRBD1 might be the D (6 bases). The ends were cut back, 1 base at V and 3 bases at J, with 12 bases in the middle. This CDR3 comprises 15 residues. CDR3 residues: CASSLGGGLDTEAFF. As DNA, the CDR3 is TGTGCCAGCAGTTTAGGTGGGGGGCTGGACACTGAAGCTTTCTTT.

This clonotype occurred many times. DNA of the CDR3: TGTGCCAGCTCACCACCGCGGCAGAACACTGAAGCTTTCTTT. Translating it yields CASSPPRQNTEAFF. V is TRBV18 and J is TRBJ1-1; D call uncertain. Germline V gene sequence: CDR1 KGHSH, CDR2 LQKENI. Trimming left V 0 bases short and J 1 base short, with 6 bases between. CDR3 size: 14 residues.

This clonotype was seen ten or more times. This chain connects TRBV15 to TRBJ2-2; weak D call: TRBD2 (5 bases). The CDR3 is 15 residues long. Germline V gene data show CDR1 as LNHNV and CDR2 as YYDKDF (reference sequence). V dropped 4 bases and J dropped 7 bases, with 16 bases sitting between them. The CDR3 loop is CATSKEREMVGELFF. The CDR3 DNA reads TGTGCCACCAGCAAGGAAAGGGAGATGGTCGGGGAGCTGTTTTTT.

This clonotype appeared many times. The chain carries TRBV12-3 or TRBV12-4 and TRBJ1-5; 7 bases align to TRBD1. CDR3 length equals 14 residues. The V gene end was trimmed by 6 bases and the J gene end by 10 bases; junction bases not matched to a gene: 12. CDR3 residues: CASRAGTAISPQHF. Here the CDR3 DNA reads TGTGCCAGCAGAGCCGGGACAGCAATCAGCCCCCAGCATTTT.

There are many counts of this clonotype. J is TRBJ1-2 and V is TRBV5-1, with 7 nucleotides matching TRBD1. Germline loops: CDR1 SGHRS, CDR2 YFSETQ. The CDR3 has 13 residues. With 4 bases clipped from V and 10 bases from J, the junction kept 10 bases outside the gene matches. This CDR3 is CASSPRQGANYTF. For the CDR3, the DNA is TGCGCCAGCAGCCCACGACAGGGAGCTAACTACACCTTC.

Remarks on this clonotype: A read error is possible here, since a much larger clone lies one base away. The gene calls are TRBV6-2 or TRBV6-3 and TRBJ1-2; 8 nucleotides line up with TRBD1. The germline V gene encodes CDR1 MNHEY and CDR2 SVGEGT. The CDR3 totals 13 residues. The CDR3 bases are TGTGCCTGCAGTCCCAGGACAGGGAATGGCTACACCTTC. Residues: CACSPRTGNGYTF.